This T cell receptor beta chain comes out of a study of shared clonotypes between healthy human individuals. As processed by the authors: Filtering of immunoSEQ junctional sequences could not match full-length read filtering. Data came from immunoSEQ multiplex PCR; TCRdb stores just in-frame clones and leaves some out. V, J and clone size were drawn from that table, and D and trimming were deduced from the DNA. Of a few million clones listed, 95% are singletons. For this clone: Its cognate antigen is unknown.

The study, taken as a whole, reports: Non-shared clonotypes had lower generation probabilities than clonotypes shared by all four sorted-subset donors.

The sample taken for sequencing was naive CD4+ T cells sorted from blood. Subset meaning: CD45RA+ positively selected. The sequence came from a man younger than 30 in good health.

CDR3 protein: CASSNSGVSTDTQYF. For the CDR3, the DNA is TGTGCCAGTAGTAACAGCGGGGTGAGCACAGATACGCAGTATTTT. The chain joins TRBV19 to TRBJ2-3; 7 bases match TRBD2. V dropped 4 bases and J dropped 0; count of bases not matched to a gene: 4. The V gene's germline CDR1 is LNHDA and CDR2 SQIVND (reference sequence). CDR3 length: 15 amino acids.